The clone carrying this T cell receptor beta chain was counted once. The entry originates in a study of blood T cell repertoires in COVID-19. Study information: Sites across the United States, Italy and Spain contributed samples from acute and convalescent COVID-19. T cells, B-cell-depleted T cells, or PBMCs supplied cDNA or gDNA.

Germline V gives CDR1 SEHNR, CDR2 FQNEAQ (reference sequence). V lost 3 bases to trimming and J lost 8 bases; unmatched junction nucleotides: 4. This CDR3 has 14 amino acids. Original methodology: Reference gene primer amplification gave estimated nucleated cell counts. Generated by immunoSEQ multiplex PCR, the TCRdb table keeps only in-frame clones and is missing some. D and trimming were read from the DNA, whereas the V and J calls and clone size are those reported in that table. Among 110,000 or so clones, approximately 80% were seen once, and the ten largest hold approximately 9%. The receptor's source is a woman aged 70-85 years with acute or convalescent COVID-19. The sequenced sample was peripheral blood. The genes are TRBV7-9 and TRBJ1-4, with TRBD1 identical over 9 bases. The CDR3 DNA sequence: TGTGCCAGCAGCTTCCGGACAGGGGAGGAAAAACTGTTTTTT. Translation gives CASSFRTGEEKLFF.